This TCR beta chain was identified during a study of T cells and Merkel cell carcinoma outcomes. The study, taken as a whole, reports: Merkel cell carcinoma outcomes were reportedly predicted by repertoire and T-cell density.

Germline V CDR1 and CDR2: WSHSY, SAAADI. The CDR3 covers 15 residues. V shed 8 bases, J shed 2 bases, and the junction held 10 bases outside the gene matches. Sequenced by immunoSEQ multiplex PCR; TCRdb stores in-frame clones only, minus some. The sample has over 7,500 clones; roughly 84% are singletons. As regards this clone: The antigen is undetermined.

The sequence derives from a human donor with Merkel cell carcinoma. The chain is built from TRBV10-2 and TRBJ2-7; 9 bases are shared with TRBD1. Material: tumor tissue from Merkel cell carcinoma. The CDR3 nucleotides read TGCGCCAGCGTCGAACCGGGACAGGGTCCCTACGAGCAGTACTTC. Translating gives CASVEPGQGPYEQYF.